This T cell receptor beta chain was identified in a study of blood T cells in healthy people across ages. Study-wide results and limits: Not knowing donor CMV status may have confounded expanded clonotype changes.

J was trimmed by 4 bases and V by 5 bases; bases with no gene match: 10. CDR3 length equals 16 residues. The germline V gene encodes CDR1 SGHTA and CDR2 FQGNSA. Primed by a sample-barcoded 5' primer and a J-beta primer mix, a second PCR proceeded for roughly 7 to 12 cycles. TCRdb analysed the 5' RACE reads with MiXCR anew, one entry per CDR3 protein. There are some 1.7 million distinct CDR3 sequences in the sample; 25% to 30% occur only once, and roughly 8% lies in the top ten. Peripheral blood was drawn, around 9.4 milliliters per donor. The table lists this clonotype with a few counts. The target antigen is unknown.

Sequenced input: blood. The sequence came from a woman aged 25 to 39 in good health. The rearrangement joins TRBV7-2 to TRBJ2-4; TRBD1 aligns across 8 bases. The CDR3: CASSTRQGLEKNIQYF. The CDR3, as DNA: TGTGCCAGCAGCACCCGACAGGGGTTAGAGAAAAACATTCAGTACTTC.